Below, 6 T cell receptor beta chains from the same sample are listed, as sequenced in a study of beta chain features in type 1 diabetes. Every isolated RNA sample was fully reverse transcribed, so sequencing captured expressed TCRB transcripts. The repertoire was sequenced with immunoSEQ multiplex PCR; TCRdb's copy has only in-frame clones and lacks some. The sample includes under 450,000 clones, about 15% of them seen just once. Sequencing used naive CD4+ T cells from blood. The receptors were sampled from a woman in her late teens or twenties in good health.

The chain couples TRBV28 to TRBJ2-1; TRBD2 agrees at 7 bases. J was trimmed by 4 bases and V by 4 bases; bases with no gene match: 16. This CDR3 is 18 amino acids long. Germline loops: CDR1 MDHEN, CDR2 SYDVKM. Here the CDR3 reads CASSSHGGGEPGYNEQFF. Here the CDR3 DNA reads TGTGCCAGCAGTTCCCACGGGGGAGGGGAACCAGGATACAATGAGCAGTTCTTC.

The chain carries TRBV5-4 and TRBJ1-1; the match to TRBD1 covers 7 bases. Germline trimming cut 0 bases from V and 7 bases from J; bases unmatched to any gene: 9. The germline V gene encodes CDR1 SGHNT and CDR2 YYREEE (reference sequence). This CDR3 region has 15 residues. CDR3 region: CASSLGVRQGVEAFF. CDR3 DNA sequence: TGTGCCAGCAGCTTGGGGGTACGACAGGGAGTTGAAGCTTTCTTT.

This sequence joins TRBV5-6 and TRBJ2-1; D uncertain. V was clipped by 1 base and J by 5 bases, with 7 bases between them. The CDR3 is 13 amino acids. Germline CDR1 and CDR2: SGHDT and YYEEEE. The CDR3 nucleotides read TGTGCCAGCAGCTTGCGCCTAAACAATGAGCAGTTCTTC. It codes for CASSLRLNNEQFF.

The J gene is TRBJ2-5, the V gene TRBV5-6; D possibly corresponds to TRBD1 (6 bases). CDR1 is SGHDT and CDR2 is YYEEEE in the germline V gene. The CDR3 totals 13 residues. Trimming removed 0 bases at V and 5 bases at J, with 8 bases between. DNA for the CDR3: TGTGCCAGCAGCTTGGCAGGGGTCGAGACCCAGTACTTC. This translates into CASSLAGVETQYF.

The sample holds a few counts of this clone. V gene TRBV9 combines with J gene TRBJ1-3, with 7 bases fitting TRBD1. Trimming removed 1 base from V and 0 bases from J; junction bases left unmatched: 7. This CDR3 is 17 amino acids long. Germline CDR1 and CDR2: SGDLS and YYNGEE. The CDR3 is CASSVSSGTASGNTIYF. CDR3 coding DNA: TGTGCCAGCAGCGTATCGTCCGGGACAGCCTCTGGAAACACCATATATTTT.

This clone appeared a few times. The chain combines TRBV30 with TRBJ2-5; perhaps TRBD2 as D (6 bases). Germline V CDR1 and CDR2: GTSNPN, SVGIG (reference sequence). This CDR3 region has 15 residues. Deletions cut 0 bases from V and 1 base from J, with 12 bases between. CDR3 sequence: CAWSVVGGGQETQYF. The CDR3 region has the DNA TGTGCCTGGAGTGTGGTCGGGGGAGGCCAAGAGACCCAGTACTTC. The whole variable domain, filled in from reference TRBV30 and TRBJ2-5, reads SQTIHQWPATLVQPVGSPLSLECTVEGTSNPNLYWYRQAAGRGLQLLFYSVGIGQISSEVPQNLSASRPQDRQFILSSKKLLLSDSGFYLCAWSVVGGGQETQYFGPGTRLLVL.